This T cell receptor beta chain emerged from a study of cytomegalovirus exposure and HLA in healthy donors. Primers: 60 Vbeta forward and 13 Jbeta reverse. Sequencing used immunoSEQ multiplex PCR; TCRdb keeps in-frame clones, though not all of them. The data contain some 150,000 clones, roughly 80% of them seen just once; the ten biggest clones take up 13%. The CDR3 covers 16 residues. J was trimmed by 7 bases and V by 7 bases; bases with no gene match: 16. Germline V gene lookup returns CDR1 LGHNA and CDR2 YNFKEQ. Overall study results and limits: TCR beta sequences reportedly predicted most subjects' HLA-A and HLA-B alleles accurately. Researchers had no immune exposure information except CMV serostatus available. As a later analysis showed, several of the most significant clusters appeared to be linked to common viral pathogens.

With regard to this clone: What it recognizes is unknown.

Specimen: PBMCs. The sequence was obtained from a woman aged 50 to 65 in good health and CMV-seronegative. V is TRBV4-2 and J is TRBJ2-1; 7 bases are a match to TRBD2. The CDR3 nucleotides read TGTGCCAGCACCACCTCGGTGGGGGGGTTTGAAAATGAGCAGTTCTTC. Amino acid sequence: CASTTSVGGFENEQFF.